The 24 T cell receptor beta chains below all came from one sample that was sequenced in a study of blood T cell repertoires in COVID-19 (dated by TCRdb to 2018 to 2020). Library preparation was by the immunoSEQ multiplex PCR assay. As stored in TCRdb, this immuneACCESS dataset retains in-frame rearrangements with V and J assigned. A fraction of the clones does not appear; measured against another copy, unresolved V genes explain less than half of the discrepancy, and the remainder lacks a known reason. The sample table lists around 150,000 clones, roughly 91% of them with a count of one. Together, the top ten hold roughly 4.8% of the sample. The sequencing sample was made of peripheral blood. Receptors originate from a woman in her forties or fifties with acute or convalescent COVID-19.

V gene TRBV28 combines with J gene TRBJ2-1, with D tentatively TRBD2 (5 bases). The CDR3 has 17 residues. Looked up from germline, CDR1 is MDHEN and CDR2 is SYDVKM. With 5 bases removed from V and 12 bases from J, the gap between germline ends came to 29 bases. Here the CDR3 reads CASSDPPTREAIRGQFF. CDR3 coding DNA: TGTGCCAGCAGTGACCCCCCAACTCGAGAGGCGATTCGGGGGCAGTTCTTC. The entire variable domain, with the rest obtained from reference TRBV28 and TRBJ2-1, is as follows: DVKVTQSSRYLVKRTGEKVFLECVQDMDHENMFWYRQDPGLGLRLIYFSYDVKMKEKGDIPEGYSVSREKKERFSLILESASTNQTSMYLCASSDPPTREAIRGQFFGPGTRLTVL.

The genes are TRBV2 and TRBJ1-1, with 7 bases that match TRBD1. From germline, CDR1 is SNHLY and CDR2 FYNNEI. The CDR3 spans 16 residues. V lost 3 bases to trimming and J lost 5 bases; unmatched junction nucleotides: 12. This CDR3 is CASSEGTGVRWTEAFF. CDR3 in DNA: TGTGCCAGCAGTGAGGGAACAGGGGTTAGATGGACTGAAGCTTTCTTT.

This CDR3 reads CASSPTGILGYTF. CDR3 sequence (DNA): TGTGCCAGCAGCCCCACAGGGATTCTAGGCTACACCTTC. This chain links TRBV5-6 with TRBJ1-2, with D tentatively TRBD1 (6 bases). Germline V gives CDR1 SGHDT, CDR2 YYEEEE. CDR3 length: 13 residues. V dropped 4 bases and J dropped 8 bases, with 15 bases sitting between them.

The CDR3, as DNA: TGTGCCAGCTCGGGGGGGTTGAACACTGAAGCTTTCTTT. Translated: CASSGGLNTEAFF. The chain couples TRBV18 to TRBJ1-1, with D perhaps matching TRBD1 (5 bases). There are 13 residues in the CDR3. The ends were cut back, 6 bases at V and 0 bases at J, with 8 bases in the middle. Germline V gene lookup returns CDR1 KGHSH and CDR2 LQKENI.

The chain uses TRBV27 and TRBJ2-1, with 11 positions matching TRBD2. Germline V gives CDR1 MNHEY, CDR2 SMNVEV (reference sequence). The CDR3 contains 18 residues. The junction had 8 bases not matched to a gene; V was cut back by 4 bases and J by 0 bases. In DNA form, the CDR3 reads TGTGCCAGCAGTTCTCGGACTAGCGGGTACAGCTCCTACAATGAGCAGTTCTTC. Its translation is CASSSRTSGYSSYNEQFF.

V usage is TRBV3-1 (or the pseudogene TRBV3-2) and J usage is TRBJ2-5, with 8 nucleotides matching TRBD2. Germline CDR1 and CDR2: LGHDT and YNNKEL (reference sequence). Losses at the gene ends were 5 bases for V and 5 bases for J; bases not matched to a gene: 7. CDR3 size: 14 residues. CDR3 bases: TGTGCCAGCAGCTTCCGGGGGGGCAGGGAGACCCAGTACTTC. Its translation: CASSFRGGRETQYF.

This clone was recorded only once. The chain carries TRBV27 and TRBJ2-7; D is possibly TRBD2 (6 bases). V was clipped by 8 bases and J by 1 base, with 12 bases between them. In germline, CDR1 is MNHEY, CDR2 SMNVEV (reference sequence). The CDR3 consists of 13 residues. The CDR3 DNA reads TGTGCCAGCTCCTGGGGGGTATCCTACGAGCAGTACTTC. It specifies CASSWGVSYEQYF.

The chain is built from TRBV14 and TRBJ1-1; TRBD1 matches at 7 bases. The CDR3 loop spans 16 amino acids. Germline trimming cut 1 base from V and 0 bases from J; bases unmatched to any gene: 5. The germline V gene has CDR1 SGHDN and CDR2 FVKESK. The CDR3, as DNA: TGTGCCAGCAGCCAAGGTAACAGGGGTATGAACACTGAAGCTTTCTTT. Its translation is CASSQGNRGMNTEAFF.

This clone has just one count. The genes are TRBV6-5 and TRBJ2-5, with a tentative D call TRBD1 (6 bases). V lost 8 bases to trimming and J lost 2 bases, with 18 bases between them. This CDR3 is built from 15 residues. Germline values: CDR1 MNHEY, CDR2 SVGAGI. CDR3 amino acids: CASSLLGTRQETQYF. The CDR3, as DNA: TGTGCCAGCTCCCTTCTTGGGACACGACAAGAGACCCAGTACTTC.

V is TRBV30 and J is TRBJ2-1, with TRBD2 matching over 9 bases. The CDR3 is 14 residues long. The germline CDR1 and CDR2 sequences are GTSNPN and SVGIG (reference sequence). J was trimmed by 8 bases and V by 3 bases; bases with no gene match: 8. In nucleotides, the CDR3 is TGTGCCTGGAGACTTGCGGGAGGGCGGGATGAGCAGTTCTTC. It encodes CAWRLAGGRDEQFF. The full variable domain, rest sourced from reference TRBV30 and TRBJ2-1, is SQTIHQWPATLVQPVGSPLSLECTVEGTSNPNLYWYRQAAGRGLQLLFYSVGIGQISSEVPQNLSASRPQDRQFILSSKKLLLSDSGFYLCAWRLAGGRDEQFFGPGTRLTVL.

The J gene is TRBJ1-2, the V gene TRBV6-5; D is unclear. CDR3 length equals 10 residues. V was pared by 6 bases and J by 7 bases, with 6 bases between. The germline V gene encodes CDR1 MNHEY and CDR2 SVGAGI. CDR3 amino acids: CASSAGGYTF. Written as DNA, the CDR3 is TGTGCCAGCAGCGCAGGTGGCTACACCTTC.

This chain connects TRBV6-5 to TRBJ1-3; 7 bases match TRBD1. CDR3 length: 15 amino acids. Germline V gene lookup returns CDR1 MNHEY and CDR2 SVGAGI. J lost 1 base, V lost 6 bases, and 6 bases had no gene match. Here the CDR3 reads CASSLGTASGNTIYF. DNA of the CDR3: TGTGCCAGCAGCCTCGGGACAGCTTCTGGAAACACCATATATTTT.

V gene TRBV27 combines with J gene TRBJ1-2; D gene uncertain. The germline V and J ends were trimmed by 2 bases and 3 bases, with 16 bases remaining between them. The CDR3 totals 16 residues. The germline CDR1 and CDR2 sequences are MNHEY and SMNVEV (reference sequence). For the CDR3, the DNA is TGTGCCAGCAGTTTACCCTGGGGAGGTTCTTACTATGGCTACACCTTC. Protein sequence: CASSLPWGGSYYGYTF.

The gene calls are TRBV28 and TRBJ1-1; 9 bases line up with TRBD1. The germline CDR1 and CDR2 sequences are MDHEN and SYDVKM. V lost 0 bases, J lost 6 bases, and 5 bases stayed unmatched. The CDR3 runs 15 residues. The CDR3 is CASSLWSQGAAEAFF. The CDR3 region has the DNA TGTGCCAGCAGTTTATGGTCACAGGGGGCCGCTGAAGCTTTCTTT.

The chain uses TRBV6-2 or TRBV6-3 and TRBJ2-3, with D tentatively TRBD2 (5 bases). The V end lost 6 bases, the J end lost 0 bases, and 16 bases lay between the germline ends. This CDR3 has 16 residues. CDR1 is MNHEY and CDR2 is SVGEGT in the germline V gene. The CDR3 loop is CASSSILAASTDTQYF. The CDR3 nucleotides read TGTGCCAGCAGCTCCATTCTAGCCGCCAGCACAGATACGCAGTATTTT.

V is TRBV9 and J is TRBJ2-4, with TRBD1 as a possible D gene (5 bases). Germline V CDR1 and CDR2: SGDLS, YYNGEE. The CDR3 sequence is 15 residues long. V lost 0 bases, J lost 5 bases, and 12 bases lay in between. The DNA of the CDR3 is TGTGCCAGCAGCGTAGGGCCAGGGTATGAAAACATTCAGTACTTC. Its translation is CASSVGPGYENIQYF.

This chain connects TRBV11-2 to TRBJ1-1; D gene uncertain. Germline V gene data show CDR1 as SGHAT and CDR2 as FQNNGV. This CDR3 spans 11 amino acids. Trimming shortened V by 4 bases and J by 8 bases, and 8 bases separated the two germline ends. The CDR3 DNA is TGTGCCAGCAGCTCTCCGGGAGAAGCTTTCTTT. It is translated as CASSSPGEAFF. The entire variable domain, with the rest obtained from reference TRBV11-2 and TRBJ1-1, is as follows: EAGVAQSPRYKIIEKRQSVAFWCNPISGHATLYWYQQILGQGPKLLIQFQNNGVVDDSQLPKDRFSAERLKGVDSTLKIQPAKLEDSAVYLCASSSPGEAFFGQGTRLTVV.

The V and J genes are TRBV30 and TRBJ2-7; D gene uncertain. Trimming took 0 bases from V and 1 from J, leaving 7 bases between them. The CDR3 length is 13 residues. Germline lookup yields CDR1 GTSNPN and CDR2 SVGIG (reference sequence). The CDR3 DNA reads as TGTGCCTGGAGTGTCGGGTGGTCCTACGAGCAGTACTTC. As protein: CAWSVGWSYEQYF.

This chain joins TRBV7-9 and TRBJ2-1, with 11 nucleotides matching TRBD2. The CDR3 is 16 amino acids. The trim removed 5 bases at V and 3 bases at J, leaving 6 bases unmatched. The germline CDR1 and CDR2 sequences are SEHNR and FQNEAQ (reference sequence). The CDR3 sequence: CASSPGLAAVYNEQFF. Here the CDR3 DNA reads TGTGCCAGCAGCCCGGGACTAGCGGCGGTCTACAATGAGCAGTTCTTC.

This chain joins TRBV5-4 and TRBJ2-5; D is unresolved. CDR3 length: 14 residues. Germline assignment: CDR1 SGHNT and CDR2 YYREEE (reference sequence). V lost 0 bases, J lost 1 base, and 7 bases lay in between. This chain's CDR3 is CASSLGYPQETQYF. In nucleotides, the CDR3 is TGTGCCAGCAGCTTGGGCTACCCCCAAGAGACCCAGTACTTC.

V and J are TRBV7-9 and TRBJ2-7; 8 bases map to TRBD1. This CDR3 has 16 amino acids. J lost 0 bases, V lost 5 bases, and 9 bases had no gene match. Germline-derived CDR1 and CDR2 are SEHNR and FQNEAQ (reference sequence). The CDR3 here is CASSLPPDRVSYEQYF. The CDR3 DNA reads as TGTGCCAGCAGCCTGCCCCCGGACAGGGTCTCCTACGAGCAGTACTTC.

The chain links TRBV10-3 to TRBJ2-1; TRBD2 aligns across 8 bases. Germline V gives CDR1 ENHRY, CDR2 SYGVKD. J lost 9 bases, V lost 10 bases, and 11 bases had no gene match. The CDR3 is made up of 13 amino acids. CDR3 sequence reads: CATQRDAGGEQFF. CDR3 nucleotide sequence: TGTGCCACCCAGCGGGACGCGGGAGGTGAGCAGTTCTTC.

V is TRBV3-1 (or the pseudogene TRBV3-2) and J is TRBJ1-2; D unresolved. There are 15 residues in the CDR3. Germline CDR1 is LGHDT and CDR2 is YNNKEL (reference sequence). The V and J ends lost 1 base and 0 bases respectively, with 9 bases between them. Written as DNA, the CDR3 is TGTGCCAGCAGCCAAGGAGCCCCTACTAACTATGGCTACACCTTC. Protein: CASSQGAPTNYGYTF.

The chain joins TRBV19 to TRBJ1-1; 9 bases fit TRBD1. The J segment lost 4 bases and the V segment lost 5 bases, leaving 8 bases of the junction unmatched. Per germline, CDR1 LNHDA and CDR2 SQIVND (reference sequence). The CDR3 is made up of 15 amino acids. In nucleotides, the CDR3 is TGTGCCAGTAGTCCCCGACAGGGGGGGTTCACTGAAGCTTTCTTT. Protein product: CASSPRQGGFTEAFF.